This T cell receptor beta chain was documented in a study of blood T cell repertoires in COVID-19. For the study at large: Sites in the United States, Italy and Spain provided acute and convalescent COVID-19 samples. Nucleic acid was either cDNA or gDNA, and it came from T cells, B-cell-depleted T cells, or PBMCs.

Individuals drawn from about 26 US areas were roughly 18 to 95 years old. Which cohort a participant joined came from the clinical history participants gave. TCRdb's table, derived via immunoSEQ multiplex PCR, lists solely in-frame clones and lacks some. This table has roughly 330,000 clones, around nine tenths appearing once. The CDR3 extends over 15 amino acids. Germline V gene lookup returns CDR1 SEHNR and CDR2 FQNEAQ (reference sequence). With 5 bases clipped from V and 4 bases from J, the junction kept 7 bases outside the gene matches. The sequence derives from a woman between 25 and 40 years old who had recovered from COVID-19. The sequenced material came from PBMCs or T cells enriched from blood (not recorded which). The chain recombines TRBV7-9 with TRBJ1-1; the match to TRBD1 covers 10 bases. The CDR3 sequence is CASSPTGTGATEAFF. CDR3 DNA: TGTGCCAGCAGCCCAACCGGGACAGGGGCCACTGAAGCTTTCTTT. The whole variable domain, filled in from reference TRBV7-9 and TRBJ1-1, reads DTGVSQNPRHKITKRGQNVTFRCDPISEHNRLYWYRQTLGQGPEFLTYFQNEAQLEKSRLLSDRFSAERPKGSFSTLEIQRTEQGDSAMYLCASSPTGTGATEAFFGQGTRLTVV.